Each of the 24 T cell receptor beta chains below was sequenced from the same sample in a study of Graves' ophthalmopathy and Graves' hyperthyroidism. Amplification of TCR beta CDR3 regions used RNA transcripts. RT-PCR in the first round used HTBI primers; a second-round multiplex PCR followed. In TCRdb, the multiplex PCR reads were re-called with MiXCR into one record per CDR3 protein. The sample yields around 1.1 million distinct CDR3 sequences, 35% to 40% seen once. Sequenced: peripheral blood or thyroid tissue (not recorded which). The receptors derive from an adult man with Graves' hyperthyroidism.

The rearrangement links TRBV10-3 to TRBJ2-7; TRBD1 matches at 9 bases. Per the germline V gene, CDR1 is ENHRY and CDR2 is SYGVKD. J gave up 0 bases and V 6 bases, and 6 bases lay outside the gene matches. The CDR3 contains 15 residues. The CDR3 DNA is TGTGCCATCAGGACCGGGACAGGGCCCTCCTACGAGCAGTACTTC. Its protein product is CAIRTGTGPSYEQYF.

This clonotype occurred many times. As DNA, the CDR3 is TGTGCCAGCAGATGGGGGGGGGAGACCCAGTACTTC. Its protein is CASRWGGETQYF. The chain couples TRBV12-3 or TRBV12-4 to TRBJ2-5; TRBD2 agrees at 7 bases. V lost 6 bases, J lost 5 bases, and 3 bases stayed unmatched. CDR3 length: 12 amino acids.

V gene TRBV19 combines with J gene TRBJ1-5, with D possibly TRBD1 on 5 matching bases. The CDR3 has 17 residues. Germline CDR1 and CDR2: LNHDA and SQIVND (reference sequence). With 2 bases removed from V and 5 bases from J, the gap between germline ends came to 19 bases. Here the CDR3 DNA reads TGTGCCAGTAGTATATTGCGGGGTTCGGGGGGAGATCAGCCCCAGCATTTT. Its translation: CASSILRGSGGDQPQHF.

This clonotype was detected only a few times. This chain uses TRBV7-2 with TRBJ1-3; TRBD1 matches 7 bases. The V segment lost 5 bases and the J segment 2 bases; nucleotides outside the gene matches: 6. The CDR3 sequence is 15 residues long. CDR1 and CDR2 from the germline V gene are SGHTA and FQGNSA. The CDR3 spells CASSQDRVTGNTIYF. The CDR3 bases are TGTGCCAGCAGCCAAGACAGGGTAACTGGAAACACCATATATTTT.

This clonotype was detected ten times or more. The chain is built from TRBV9 and TRBJ2-5, with TRBD2 matching 9 bases. CDR3 length: 14 residues. J was trimmed by 5 bases and V by 4 bases; bases with no gene match: 6. Germline V lookup: CDR1 SGDLS, CDR2 YYNGEE. CDR3 nucleotides: TGTGCCAGCAGCCAGGGACTAGCTAGGGAGACCCAGTACTTC. Amino acid sequence: CASSQGLARETQYF.

This clonotype occurred a few times. V gene TRBV5-1 combines with J gene TRBJ2-2; unclear D gene. The CDR3 consists of 14 residues. The V end lost 4 bases, the J end lost 1 base, and 8 bases lay between the germline ends. Per germline, CDR1 SGHRS and CDR2 YFSETQ. CDR3 in amino acids: CASSPFQNTGELFF. CDR3 nucleotide sequence: TGCGCCAGCAGCCCATTTCAGAACACCGGGGAGCTGTTTTTT.

This clonotype was recorded a few times. This may be a read error: a much more frequent sequence differs by one nucleotide. This chain connects TRBV7-6 to TRBJ1-4; tentatively, D is TRBD1 (5 bases). Trimming took 4 bases from V and 7 from J, leaving 16 bases between them. From germline, CDR1 is SGHVS and CDR2 FNYEAQ. The CDR3 covers 15 residues. The CDR3 spells CASSSKGTGPEKLFF. CDR3 coding DNA: TGTGCCAGCAGCTCTAAGGGGACCGGCCCTGAAAAACTGTTTTTT.

The CDR3 loop reads CASSLLATVNEKLFF. The CDR3 DNA follows: TGTGCCAGCAGCTTACTGGCGACCGTTAATGAAAAACTGTTTTTT. The chain has TRBV7-2 and TRBJ1-4; D not certain. Trimming pared 2 bases from V and 4 bases from J, leaving 11 bases between. There are 15 residues in the CDR3. Germline-derived CDR1 and CDR2 are SGHTA and FQGNSA.

There are many counts of this clonotype. The chain has TRBV9 and TRBJ1-5; 7 bases line up with TRBD1. J gave up 0 bases and V 4 bases, and 10 bases lay outside the gene matches. The CDR3 has 17 residues. In germline, CDR1 is SGDLS, CDR2 YYNGEE. CDR3 in DNA: TGTGCCAGCAGCCCCGGGCGCGGGACAGCTAGCAATCAGCCCCAGCATTTT. Its protein product is CASSPGRGTASNQPQHF.

This chain's CDR3 is CASGLAGELFF. For the CDR3, the DNA is TGTGCCAGCGGGTTGGCGGGGGAGCTGTTTTTT. The genes are TRBV2 and TRBJ2-2; no clear D. CDR3 length equals 11 residues. Trimming took off 8 bases at V and 8 bases at J, with 9 bases between the two ends. Per the germline V gene, CDR1 is SNHLY and CDR2 is FYNNEI.

Ten or more counts support this clonotype. The chain has TRBV14 and TRBJ2-5; maybe TRBD1 (5 bases). CDR1 is SGHDN, CDR2 FVKESK, per germline. V gave up 2 bases and J gave up 5 bases, with 12 bases separating them. This CDR3 has 14 amino acids. The CDR3 sequence: CASSQSRDMETQYF. The CDR3 DNA reads as TGTGCCAGCAGCCAAAGCAGGGATATGGAGACCCAGTACTTC.

The sample holds many counts of this clonotype. The chain employs TRBV12-3 or TRBV12-4 and TRBJ2-5; TRBD1 matches 8 bases. J was trimmed by 4 bases and V by 6 bases; bases with no gene match: 10. The CDR3 runs to 15 residues. The chain's CDR3 is CASRPGRQGAETQYF. DNA of the CDR3: TGTGCCAGCAGGCCGGGTCGGCAGGGGGCAGAGACCCAGTACTTC.

This clonotype appeared a few times. This chain joins TRBV6-2 or TRBV6-3 and TRBJ1-5; 7 nucleotides line up with TRBD1. The junction had 10 bases not matched to a gene; V was cut back by 6 bases and J by 5 bases. From germline, CDR1 is MNHEY and CDR2 SVGEGT. The CDR3 sequence is 15 residues long. The CDR3 is CASSRQAGQDQPQHF. CDR3 sequence (DNA): TGTGCCAGCAGCCGCCAGGCTGGACAGGATCAGCCCCAGCATTTT.

The J gene is TRBJ1-5, the V gene TRBV30; the match to TRBD1 covers 7 bases. Trimming at V came to 3 bases and at J to 6 bases, leaving 14 bases not matched to a gene. Germline V gene data show CDR1 as GTSNPN and CDR2 as SVGIG (reference sequence). This CDR3 region has 16 residues. CDR3 loop: CAWRAPRRGESQPQHF. The DNA of the CDR3 is TGTGCCTGGAGGGCTCCCCGCAGGGGGGAATCTCAGCCCCAGCATTTT.

This clonotype was observed at least ten times. The chain employs TRBV2 and TRBJ1-3; no clear D. Looked up from germline, CDR1 is SNHLY and CDR2 is FYNNEI. The length of the CDR3 is 16 residues. Trimming stripped 4 bases from V and 2 bases from J, with 15 bases between. CDR3 residues: CASSAPTGQAGNTIYF. As DNA, the CDR3 is TGTGCCAGCAGTGCTCCCACCGGCCAGGCTGGAAACACCATATATTTT.

This clonotype was detected only a few times. A junction end diverges from the germline sequence, so it may reflect a read error. The J gene is TRBJ1-2, the V gene TRBV6-5; D gene uncertain. The CDR3 is 14 residues long. Germline CDR1 reads MNHEY; CDR2 reads SVGAGI. CDR3 loop: CASSDYRGTPTPCF. CDR3 nucleotides: TGTGCCAGCAGTGACTACCGAGGTACCCCCACTCCCTGTTTC.

This clonotype was recorded many times. The chain has TRBV4-1 and TRBJ2-5; 8 nucleotides agree with TRBD1. This CDR3 spans 14 amino acids. Germline-derived CDR1 and CDR2 are MGHRA and YSYEKL. Trimming cost V 3 bases and J 7 bases; bases outside gene matches: 7. The CDR3 reads CASSQRQGQGTQYF. CDR3 bases: TGCGCCAGCAGCCAGAGACAGGGGCAGGGGACCCAGTACTTC.

This clonotype was observed many times. The chain has TRBV2 and TRBJ1-1; a possible D gene is TRBD1 (6 bases). The CDR3 covers 13 residues. V was cut by 6 bases and J by 1 base, with 9 bases left in between. CDR1 is SNHLY, CDR2 FYNNEI, per germline. The CDR3 sequence: CASRTRGNTEAFF. The CDR3 bases are TGTGCCAGCAGAACCAGGGGGAACACTGAAGCTTTCTTT.

V is TRBV7-2 and J is TRBJ1-5; no clear D gene. This CDR3 is 14 amino acids long. The germline CDR1 and CDR2 sequences are SGHTA and FQGNSA. Trimming shortened V by 5 bases and J by 4 bases, and 12 bases separated the two germline ends. The CDR3 reads CASSLKGVNQPQHF. The CDR3 bases are TGTGCCAGCAGCCTAAAAGGTGTTAATCAGCCCCAGCATTTT.

This rearrangement joins TRBV10-3 to TRBJ2-7; the D gene is possibly TRBD1 (6 bases). The CDR3 consists of 14 residues. Per the germline V gene, CDR1 is ENHRY and CDR2 is SYGVKD. The V and J ends lost 4 bases and 2 bases respectively, with 12 bases between them. The CDR3 here is CAISGDRIAYEQYF. Here the CDR3 DNA reads TGTGCCATCAGTGGAGACAGGATAGCCTACGAGCAGTACTTC.

This chain connects TRBV5-1 to TRBJ2-5; possible D gene TRBD1, 6 bases. Germline V gives CDR1 SGHRS, CDR2 YFSETQ. V was clipped by 2 bases and J by 4 bases, with 21 bases between them. The CDR3 has 17 residues. CDR3 in amino acids: CASSFRLGLQGRETQYF. In DNA form, the CDR3 reads TGCGCCAGCAGCTTTCGCCTCGGCTTACAGGGAAGAGAGACCCAGTACTTC. The variable domain in full, completed from reference TRBV5-1 and TRBJ2-5, reads KAGVTQTPRYLIKTRGQQVTLSCSPISGHRSVSWYQQTPGQGLQFLFEYFSETQRNKGNFPGRFSGRQFSNSRSEMNVSTLELGDSALYLCASSFRLGLQGRETQYFGPGTRLLVL.

This clonotype came up many times. The CDR3 region is CASSPGQSEAFF. For the CDR3, the DNA is TGTGCCAGCAGCCCGGGACAGTCTGAAGCTTTCTTT. The chain links TRBV7-9 to TRBJ1-1; the match to TRBD1 covers 7 bases. Germline values: CDR1 SEHNR, CDR2 FQNEAQ (reference sequence). CDR3 length: 12 residues. V lost 5 bases, J lost 6 bases, and 3 bases stayed unmatched.

This clonotype was seen repeatedly, ten times or more. The gene calls are TRBV5-1 and TRBJ1-4, with 8 bases aligning to TRBD1. This CDR3 region has 14 residues. Germline CDR1 SGHRS, CDR2 YFSETQ. V shed 2 bases and J 7 bases; nucleotides not matched to a gene: 4. The CDR3 reads CASSFGTGLEKLFF. CDR3 in DNA: TGCGCCAGCAGCTTCGGGACAGGTCTTGAAAAACTGTTTTTT.

Here the CDR3 reads CASSQTPGLGVGQYF. As DNA, the CDR3 is TGCGCCAGCAGCCAAACACCGGGACTAGGAGTCGGGCAGTACTTC. This rearrangement joins TRBV5-1 to TRBJ2-7, with TRBD2 matching over 8 bases. V shed 4 bases, J shed 9 bases, and the junction held 15 bases outside the gene matches. Germline-derived CDR1 and CDR2 are SGHRS and YFSETQ. The CDR3 is made up of 15 amino acids. Full variable domain (outside the CDR3, taken from reference TRBV5-1 and TRBJ2-7): KAGVTQTPRYLIKTRGQQVTLSCSPISGHRSVSWYQQTPGQGLQFLFEYFSETQRNKGNFPGRFSGRQFSNSRSEMNVSTLELGDSALYLCASSQTPGLGVGQYFGPGTRLTVT.